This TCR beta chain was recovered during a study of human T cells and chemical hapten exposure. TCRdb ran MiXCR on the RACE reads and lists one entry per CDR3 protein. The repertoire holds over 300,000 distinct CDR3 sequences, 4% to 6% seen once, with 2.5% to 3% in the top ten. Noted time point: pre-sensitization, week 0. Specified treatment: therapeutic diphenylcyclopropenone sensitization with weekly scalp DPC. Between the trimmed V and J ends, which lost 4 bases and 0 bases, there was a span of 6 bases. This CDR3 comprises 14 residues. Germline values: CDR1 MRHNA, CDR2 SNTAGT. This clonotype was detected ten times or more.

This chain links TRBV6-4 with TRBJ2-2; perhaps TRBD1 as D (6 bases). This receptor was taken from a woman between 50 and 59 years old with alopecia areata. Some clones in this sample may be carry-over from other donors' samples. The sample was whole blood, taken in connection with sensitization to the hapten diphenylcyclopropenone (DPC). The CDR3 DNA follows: TGTGCCAGCAGTGGGACAGCGAACACCGGGGAGCTGTTTTTT. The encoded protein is CASSGTANTGELFF.